This entry is about one T cell receptor beta chain. Its antigen remains unidentified. The CDR3 consists of 15 residues. Germline V gene data show CDR1 as SGHTA and CDR2 as FQGTGA. V was pared by 4 bases and J by 7 bases, with 9 bases of the junction left unmatched. This record comes from a study of T cell repertoires in cytomegalovirus infection. Study background: Use of recently identified HLA-C-restricted and well-studied HLA-B-restricted CMV epitopes was part of the study. Based on public TCR beta signatures, there were indications of CMV infection and of a matching HLA type.

TCRdb called the reads again in MiXCR, with one record for every CDR3 protein. Here the sample spans roughly 860,000 distinct CDR3 sequences, less than 35% being singletons. The study's findings and limits: Totalled public TCR beta family frequency picked out people who carried CMV plus the relevant HLA. In two of eight donors, the top clonotype was HLA-C-restricted CMV-specific.

This TCR was sampled from a human donor in good health (CMV status not recorded). Some clones in this sample may be carry-over from other donors' samples. Sequenced material: cultured CD8+ T cells from PBMCs, taken from culture after CMV antigen stimulation. The chain couples TRBV7-3 to TRBJ1-4; TRBD1 agrees at 7 bases. The CDR3 loop reads CASSSGGREGEKLFF. In nucleotides, the CDR3 is TGTGCCAGCAGCTCAGGGGGGCGAGAGGGTGAAAAACTGTTTTTT. The variable domain in full, completed from reference TRBV7-3 and TRBJ1-4, reads GAGVSQTPSNKVTEKGKYVELRCDPISGHTALYWYRQSLGQGPEFLIYFQGTGAADDSGLPNDRFFAVRPEGSVSTLKIQRTERGDSAVYLCASSSGGREGEKLFFGSGTQLSVL.